This T cell receptor beta chain was recovered during a study of technical replicates of blood from a handful of donors. The CDR3 contains 13 residues. Germline V lookup: CDR1 MNHNS, CDR2 SASEGT. Trimming stripped 6 bases from V and 5 bases from J, with 11 bases between. The table came from immunoSEQ multiplex PCR; TCRdb's copy has only in-frame clones and leaves some out. The table lists about 61,000 clones, approximately 97% of them singletons, with 0.19% in the top ten. Sequences were obtained from T cells isolated from PBMCs. The chain uses TRBV6-1 and TRBJ1-3; D uncertain. This clonotype originated in a human donor in good health. The CDR3: CASRTMNRNTIYF. The CDR3 DNA reads TGTGCCAGCAGGACAATGAATCGAAACACCATATATTTT.